These T cell receptor beta chains were read from a single sample in a study of OX40 agonist ivuxolimab in advanced cancers. Only in-frame clones appear in the TCRdb table, and some are missing; sequencing was by immunoSEQ multiplex PCR. The sample holds 40,000 to 55,000 clones, approximately 95% seen once. The specimen was CD4+ or CD8+ T cells sorted from blood, collected in a trial of the OX40 agonist ivuxolimab. Receptors were obtained from an adult with an advanced solid tumor such as melanoma, head and neck, liver or kidney cancer. Both conserved end residues are part of each CDR3. The D gene is left open where the match is weak. Some rows have no size entry. The others give once, few or many, or a class for an expanded clone.

.	TRBV30	TRBJ2-7	.	CAWGIGVGDYEQYF	TGTGCCTGGGGCATCGGGGTCGGAGATTACGAGCAGTACTTC
.	TRBV4-1	TRBJ1-5	.	CASSQGQLNQPQHF	TGCGCCAGCAGCCAAGGACAGTTGAATCAGCCCCAGCATTTT
.	TRBV28	TRBJ2-3	.	CASSLPTDYTSTDTQYF	TGTGCCAGCAGTTTACCTACCGACTACACGAGCACAGATACGCAGTATTTT
.	TRBV28	TRBJ2-7	.	CASSLNGVKYEQYF	TGTGCCAGCAGTTTAAACGGGGTTAAATACGAGCAGTACTTC
TRBD1	TRBV28	TRBJ2-7	.	CASSIDRDRLLPYEQYF	TGTGCCAGCAGTATTGACAGGGATCGGCTTCTACCCTACGAGCAGTACTTC
TRBD2	TRBV30	TRBJ2-1	.	CAWSGGTSGSVNEQFF	TGTGCCTGGAGTGGGGGGACTAGCGGGAGCGTCAATGAGCAGTTCTTC
.	TRBV7-6	TRBJ2-7	.	CASSLGPEQYF	TGTGCCAGCAGCTTAGGACCCGAGCAGTACTTC
.	TRBV28	TRBJ1-5	.	CASRSWGSLSNQPQHF	TGTGCCAGCAGGTCATGGGGATCTTTAAGCAATCAGCCCCAGCATTTT
TRBD2	TRBV4-1	TRBJ2-1	.	CASSQVSGSNEQFF	TGCGCCAGCAGCCAAGTAAGCGGGAGCAATGAGCAGTTCTTC
.	TRBV7-3	TRBJ2-1	.	CASSFGTEYNEQFF	TGTGCCAGCAGCTTTGGGACGGAATACAATGAGCAGTTCTTC
.	TRBV5-5	TRBJ1-2	once	CASSFSGTTNGYTF	TGTGCCAGCAGCTTTTCCGGGACAACGAATGGCTACACCTTC
TRBD1	TRBV5-4	TRBJ1-1	once	CASSATYTGDTEAFF	TGTGCCAGCAGCGCCACCTATACAGGGGACACTGAAGCTTTCTTT
TRBD1	TRBV9	TRBJ2-7	.	CASSAVPGQAYEQYF	TGTGCCAGCAGCGCCGTTCCGGGACAGGCCTACGAGCAGTACTTC
.	TRBV23-1	TRBJ2-5	.	CASGPEETQYF	TGCGCCAGCGGGCCGGAAGAGACCCAGTACTTC
TRBD2	TRBV27	TRBJ2-1	.	CASSPTGLAGTNEQFF	TGTGCCAGCAGTCCCACGGGACTAGCGGGTACCAATGAGCAGTTCTTC
.	TRBV6-5	TRBJ2-7	few	CASSSNPTLEQYF	TGTGCCAGCAGTTCCAACCCGACCCTCGAGCAGTACTTC
TRBD1	TRBV10-2	TRBJ1-2	.	CASSTDRVPLDGYTF	TGCGCCAGCAGCACCGACAGGGTTCCTCTCGATGGCTACACCTTC
.	TRBV27	TRBJ1-1	.	CASSLLRGTNTEAFF	TGTGCCAGCAGTTTATTGAGGGGGACGAACACTGAAGCTTTCTTT
.	TRBV9	TRBJ1-1	few	CASSVVGQAGPNTEAFF	TGTGCCAGCAGCGTAGTCGGGCAGGCCGGGCCGAACACTGAAGCTTTCTTT
.	TRBV6-5	TRBJ1-5	.	CASRHHQPQHF	TGTGCCAGCAGGCATCATCAGCCCCAGCATTTT
.	TRBV5-6	TRBJ1-2	few	CASSFARGYTF	TGTGCCAGCAGCTTTGCTCGCGGCTACACCTTC
TRBD1	TRBV9	TRBJ2-7	.	CASSPRDSKYEQYF	TGTGCCAGCAGCCCCCGGGACAGCAAATACGAGCAGTACTTC
TRBD2	TRBV5-1	TRBJ2-7	.	CASSFVGGNPGGEQYF	TGCGCCAGCAGCTTCGTCGGGGGGAACCCCGGGGGAGAGCAGTACTTC
TRBD2	TRBV7-8	TRBJ2-5	.	CASSPSGREETQYF	TGTGCCAGCAGCCCTAGCGGGAGAGAAGAGACCCAGTACTTC
.	TRBV9	TRBJ2-7	.	CASSVGSGMGSYEQYF	TGTGCCAGCAGCGTAGGATCGGGGATGGGTTCCTACGAGCAGTACTTC
.	TRBV7-9	TRBJ1-2	.	CASSSVEGNYGYTF	TGTGCCAGCAGCTCGGTGGAGGGTAACTATGGCTACACCTTC
.	TRBV9	TRBJ1-5	.	CASSVDEGINQPQHF	TGTGCCAGCAGCGTAGATGAGGGAATCAATCAGCCCCAGCATTTT
TRBD2	TRBV7-6	TRBJ2-7	few	CASSSTSFSYEQYF	TGTGCCAGCAGCTCGACTAGCTTTTCCTACGAGCAGTACTTC
.	TRBV30	TRBJ2-3	.	CAWSFTGFTDTQYF	TGTGCCTGGAGTTTCACAGGGTTCACAGATACGCAGTATTTT
.	TRBV11-2	TRBJ1-1	.	CASSLAGAGGEAFF	TGTGCCAGCAGCTTAGCCGGGGCGGGGGGTGAAGCTTTCTTT
.	TRBV7-9	TRBJ2-5	.	CASSLGWGQETQYF	TGTGCCAGCAGCTTAGGCTGGGGTCAAGAGACCCAGTACTTC
.	TRBV5-6	TRBJ1-1	.	CASSLTGRTEAFF	TGTGCCAGCAGCTTGACAGGGCGAACTGAAGCTTTCTTT
TRBD2	TRBV7-9	TRBJ2-1	.	CASSPLEGLAGEDNEQFF	TGTGCCAGCAGCCCACTGGAGGGACTAGCGGGAGAAGACAATGAGCAGTTCTTC
.	TRBV2	TRBJ1-5	.	CASSSNQPQHF	TGTGCCAGCAGCTCAAATCAGCCCCAGCATTTT
TRBD1	TRBV15	TRBJ1-4	.	CATSDRGRTNEKLFF	TGTGCCACCTCGGACAGGGGGCGGACTAATGAAAAACTGTTTTTT
TRBD2	TRBV28	TRBJ2-1	once	CASSPGVLASGRRNEQFF	TGTGCCAGCAGTCCAGGTGTACTTGCTAGCGGGAGGAGAAATGAGCAGTTCTTC
.	TRBV7-2	TRBJ2-7	.	CASSSLGSSYEQYF	TGTGCCAGCAGCTCCCTGGGGAGCTCCTACGAGCAGTACTTC
.	TRBV5-1	TRBJ2-2	.	CASSPEPNKYTGELFF	TGCGCCAGCAGCCCGGAACCTAACAAGTACACCGGGGAGCTGTTTTTT
.	TRBV28	TRBJ2-6	.	CASSLSQTTGSGANVLTF	TGTGCCAGCAGTTTATCCCAGACTACCGGCTCTGGGGCCAACGTCCTGACTTTC
TRBD2	TRBV11-3	TRBJ2-7	.	CASSRRLAGVRYEQYF	TGTGCCAGCAGCCGTCGACTAGCGGGAGTTCGGTACGAGCAGTACTTC
.	TRBV5-6	TRBJ2-7	.	CASSLGGRYYEQYF	TGTGCCAGCAGCTTAGGGGGACGGTACTACGAGCAGTACTTC